Presented here are 13 T cell receptor beta chains from one specimen sequenced in a study of vaccination effects on CD4 cells after COVID-19. Using immunoSEQ multiplex PCR, the repertoire was profiled, and TCRdb retains in-frame clones only, with some absent. Among under 40,000 clones, roughly 82% were seen once, and the ten largest hold less than 3.5%. At the end of more than 8 days of culture, CD4+ T cells were isolated. Their specific antigens are unknown. The sequencing here drew on CD4+ T cells from PBMCs cultured without peptide, taken before COVID-19 vaccination. These receptors were taken from a human donor who received a COVID-19 vaccine.

The rearrangement links TRBV6-5 to TRBJ2-7, with a weak D call TRBD1 (6 bases). V was cut by 7 bases and J by 2 bases, with 12 bases left in between. This CDR3 contains 13 residues. Per the germline V gene, CDR1 is MNHEY and CDR2 is SVGAGI. This CDR3 is CASKQGVAYEQYV. The CDR3 DNA follows: TGTGCCAGCAAACAGGGAGTTGCCTACGAGCAGTACGTC.

This clone was counted a few times. The chain employs TRBV9 and TRBJ1-1; D gene uncertain. The germline gives CDR1 SGDLS, CDR2 YYNGEE. Deletions cut 4 bases from V and 11 bases from J, with 18 bases between. The CDR3 totals 13 residues. The CDR3: CASSSRPATRAFF. The CDR3, as DNA: TGTGCCAGCAGCTCTCGTCCGGCAACGAGGGCTTTCTTT.

This clone has just one count. This rearrangement joins TRBV18 to TRBJ1-1; D may be TRBD1 (5 bases). The V and J ends lost 4 bases and 1 base respectively, with 10 bases between them. The CDR3 is 14 residues long. Germline V gene sequence: CDR1 KGHSH, CDR2 LQKENI. The CDR3 region has the DNA TGTGCCAGCTCACTCGGGGGTAAGAACACTGAAGCTTTCTTT. Amino acid sequence: CASSLGGKNTEAFF.

This clone was seen once. The chain combines TRBV7-9 with TRBJ1-4, with TRBD1 identical over 7 bases. The V and J ends lost 8 bases and 5 bases, in that order; junction bases with no gene match: 8. In germline, CDR1 is SEHNR, CDR2 FQNEAQ (reference sequence). The CDR3 runs 14 residues. CDR3 loop: CASGKGGQNEKLFF. The CDR3 bases are TGTGCCAGCGGTAAAGGGGGACAGAATGAAAAACTGTTTTTT.

The chain has TRBV19 and TRBJ1-1; D not resolved. Germline V gene lookup returns CDR1 LNHDA and CDR2 SQIVND (reference sequence). V lost 5 bases, J lost 1 base, and 17 bases lay in between. This CDR3 comprises 16 residues. CDR3 DNA: TGTGCCAGTAGTCTCCTAAAGGCGGGCCAGAACACTGAAGCTTTCTTT. It specifies CASSLLKAGQNTEAFF.

The V and J genes are TRBV4-1 and TRBJ2-2; maybe TRBD2 (7 bases). Germline CDR1 reads MGHRA; CDR2 reads YSYEKL. The V and J ends lost 1 base and 7 bases respectively, with 28 bases between them. This CDR3 region has 20 residues. The CDR3 nucleotides are TGCGCCAGCAGCCAAGGATTAGGAGGAAAAGGGGGGGCCGCTTTCGGGGAGCTGTTTTTT. It codes for CASSQGLGGKGGAAFGELFF.

The chain recombines TRBV9 with TRBJ2-2; D uncertain. There are 14 residues in the CDR3. V lost 4 bases, J lost 1 base, and 8 bases lay in between. Per germline, CDR1 SGDLS and CDR2 YYNGEE. The CDR3 DNA sequence: TGTGCCAGCAGCTCCCGATTGAACACCGGGGAGCTGTTTTTT. Its protein product is CASSSRLNTGELFF.

The chain couples TRBV5-1 to TRBJ2-3; 10 nucleotides align to TRBD2. Germline V gives CDR1 SGHRS, CDR2 YFSETQ. V lost 4 bases, J lost 4 bases, and 6 bases stayed unmatched. The length of the CDR3 is 15 residues. The CDR3 nucleotides are TGCGCCAGCAGCGCCCTAGGGACTAGCGCAGATACGCAGTATTTT. This codes for CASSALGTSADTQYF. Variable domain in full (rest from reference TRBV5-1 and TRBJ2-3): KAGVTQTPRYLIKTRGQQVTLSCSPISGHRSVSWYQQTPGQGLQFLFEYFSETQRNKGNFPGRFSGRQFSNSRSEMNVSTLELGDSALYLCASSALGTSADTQYFGPGTRLTVL.

This chain links TRBV21-1 with TRBJ2-7; TRBD1 is the table's D call, not checked against the DNA. TRBV21-1 is listed as a pseudogene. The CDR3 contains 15 residues. The CDR3 sequence is CASPNRGGSSYEQYV. The DNA for the CDR3 is TGTGCCAGCCCCAACAGGGGGGGGAGCTCCTACGAGCAGTACGTC.

The V gene is TRBV15, the J gene TRBJ1-2, with no clear D. The CDR3 runs to 13 residues. Germline CDR1 LNHNV, CDR2 YYDKDF (reference sequence). Deletions cut 5 bases from V and 8 bases from J, with 15 bases between. This CDR3 is CATSPRTSQGYTF. In nucleotides, the CDR3 is TGTGCCACCAGCCCTCGGACTTCCCAGGGCTACACCTTC.

The chain carries TRBV6-6 and TRBJ1-3, with TRBD1 matching over 7 bases. Unmatched junction bases numbered 1, after V lost 5 bases and J lost 0 bases. Per germline, CDR1 MNHNY and CDR2 SVGAGI (reference sequence). CDR3 size: 14 residues. The chain's CDR3 is CASSGTDSGNTIYF. The CDR3 region has the DNA TGTGCCAGCAGTGGGACAGACTCTGGAAACACCATATATTTT.

This clone is a singleton in its sample. V gene TRBV4-3 combines with J gene TRBJ2-4; D is possibly TRBD1 or TRBD2 (5 bases each). The ends were cut back, 0 bases at V and 2 bases at J, with 14 bases in the middle. The CDR3 is 17 residues long. Germline V gene data show CDR1 as LGHNA and CDR2 as YSLEER. The CDR3, as DNA: TGCGCCAGCAGCCAAGAGATGACCGGGGCCTCCAAAAACATTCAGTACTTC. Protein: CASSQEMTGASKNIQYF.

The rearrangement joins TRBV18 to TRBJ2-6, with D maybe TRBD1 (5 bases). From germline, CDR1 is KGHSH and CDR2 LQKENI. The CDR3 is 17 residues long. Trimming took 2 bases from V and 0 from J, leaving 11 bases between them. CDR3 nucleotides: TGTGCCAGCTCACCAAGTAAAGGGGCCTCTGGGGCCAACGTCCTGACTTTC. Translation: CASSPSKGASGANVLTF.